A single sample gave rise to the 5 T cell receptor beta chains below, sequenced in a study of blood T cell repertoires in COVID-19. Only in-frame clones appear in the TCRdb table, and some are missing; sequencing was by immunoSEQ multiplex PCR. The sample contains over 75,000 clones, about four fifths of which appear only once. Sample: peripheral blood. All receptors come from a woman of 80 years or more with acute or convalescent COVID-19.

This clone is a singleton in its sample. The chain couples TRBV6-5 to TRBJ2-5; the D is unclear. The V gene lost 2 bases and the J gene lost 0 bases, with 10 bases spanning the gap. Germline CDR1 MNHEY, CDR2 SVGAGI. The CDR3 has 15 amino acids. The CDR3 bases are TGTGCCAGCAGTTACATCCGGAGAAACCAAGAGACCCAGTACTTC. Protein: CASSYIRRNQETQYF.

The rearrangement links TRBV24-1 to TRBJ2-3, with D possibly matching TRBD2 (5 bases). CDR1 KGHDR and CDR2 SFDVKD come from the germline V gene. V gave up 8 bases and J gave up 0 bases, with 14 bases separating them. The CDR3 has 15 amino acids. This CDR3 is CATMRADSSTDTQYF. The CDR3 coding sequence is TGTGCCACCATGCGGGCCGACTCTAGCACAGATACGCAGTATTTT.

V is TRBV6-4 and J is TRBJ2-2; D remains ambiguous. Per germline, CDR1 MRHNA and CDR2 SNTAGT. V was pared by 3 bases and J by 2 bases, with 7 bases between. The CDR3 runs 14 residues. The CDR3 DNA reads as TGTGCCAGCAGTGATCACTTAAACACCGGGGAGCTGTTTTTT. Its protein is CASSDHLNTGELFF.

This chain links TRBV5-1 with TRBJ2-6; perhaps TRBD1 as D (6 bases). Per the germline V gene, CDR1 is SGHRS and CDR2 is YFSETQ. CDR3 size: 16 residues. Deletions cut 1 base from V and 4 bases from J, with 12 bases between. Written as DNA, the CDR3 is TGCGCCAGCAGCTTGAATGGGGGCGTGGGGGCCAACGTCCTGACTTTC. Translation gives CASSLNGGVGANVLTF.

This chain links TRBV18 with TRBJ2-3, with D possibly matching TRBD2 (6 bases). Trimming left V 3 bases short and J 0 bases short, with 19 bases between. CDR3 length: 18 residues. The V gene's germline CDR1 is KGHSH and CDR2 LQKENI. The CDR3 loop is CASSPLRRAWSSTDTQYF. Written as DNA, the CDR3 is TGTGCCAGCTCACCTTTACGGAGGGCTTGGTCTAGCACAGATACGCAGTATTTT.